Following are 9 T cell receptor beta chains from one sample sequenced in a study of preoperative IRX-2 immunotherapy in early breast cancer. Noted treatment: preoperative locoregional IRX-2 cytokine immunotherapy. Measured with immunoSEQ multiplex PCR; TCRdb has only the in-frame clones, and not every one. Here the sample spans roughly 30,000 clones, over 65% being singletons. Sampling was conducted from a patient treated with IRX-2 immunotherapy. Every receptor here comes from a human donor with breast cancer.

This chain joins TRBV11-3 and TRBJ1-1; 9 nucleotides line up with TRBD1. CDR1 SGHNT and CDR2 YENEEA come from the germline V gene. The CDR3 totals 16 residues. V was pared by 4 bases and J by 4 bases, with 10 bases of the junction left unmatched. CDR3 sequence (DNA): TGTGCCAGCAGCTCCCGACAGGGGGGGGAAGGCACTGAAGCTTTCTTT. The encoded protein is CASSSRQGGEGTEAFF.

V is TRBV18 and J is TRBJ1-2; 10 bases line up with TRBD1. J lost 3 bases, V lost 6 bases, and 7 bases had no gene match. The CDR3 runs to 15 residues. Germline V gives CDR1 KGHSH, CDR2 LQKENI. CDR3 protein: CASSMAGTGDYGYTF. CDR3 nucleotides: TGTGCCAGCTCCATGGCCGGGACAGGGGACTATGGCTACACCTTC.

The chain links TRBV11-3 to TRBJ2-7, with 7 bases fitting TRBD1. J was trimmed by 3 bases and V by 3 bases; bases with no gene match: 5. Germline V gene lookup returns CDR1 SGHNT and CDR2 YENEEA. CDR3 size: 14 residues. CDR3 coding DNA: TGTGCCAGCAGCTTCGCCCGGGACAGCTACGAGCAGTACTTC. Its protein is CASSFARDSYEQYF. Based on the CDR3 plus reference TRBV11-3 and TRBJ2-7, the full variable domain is EAGVVQSPRYKIIEKKQPVAFWCNPISGHNTLYWYLQNLGQGPELLIRYENEEAVDDSQLPKDRFSAERLKGVDSTLKIQPAELGDSAVYLCASSFARDSYEQYFGPGTRLTVT.

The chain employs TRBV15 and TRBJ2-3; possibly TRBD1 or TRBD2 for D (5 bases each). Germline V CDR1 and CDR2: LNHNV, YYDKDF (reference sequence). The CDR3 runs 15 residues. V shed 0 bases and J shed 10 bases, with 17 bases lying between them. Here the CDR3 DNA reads TGTGCCACCAGCAGAGATCTCGGGGCGGCAGTAGCGCAGTATTTT. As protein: CATSRDLGAAVAQYF.

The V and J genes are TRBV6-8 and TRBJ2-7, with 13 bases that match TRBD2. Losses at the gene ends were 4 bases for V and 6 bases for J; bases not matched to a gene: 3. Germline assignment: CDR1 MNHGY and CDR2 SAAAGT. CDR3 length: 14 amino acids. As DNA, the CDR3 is TGTGCCAGCAGTTTCGGACTAGCGGGAGCCGAGCAGTACTTC. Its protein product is CASSFGLAGAEQYF.

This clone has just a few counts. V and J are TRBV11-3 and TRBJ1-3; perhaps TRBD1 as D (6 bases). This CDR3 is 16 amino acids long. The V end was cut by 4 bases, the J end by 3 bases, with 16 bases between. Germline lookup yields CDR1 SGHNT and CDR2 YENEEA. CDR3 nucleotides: TGTGCCAGCAGCTCATCCGCAGGGGCGTATGGAAACACCATATATTTT. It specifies CASSSSAGAYGNTIYF.

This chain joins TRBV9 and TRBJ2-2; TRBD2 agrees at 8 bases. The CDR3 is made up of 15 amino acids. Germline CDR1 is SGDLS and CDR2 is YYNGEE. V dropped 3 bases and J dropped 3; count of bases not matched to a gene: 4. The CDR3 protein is CASSARGGYTGELFF. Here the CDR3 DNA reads TGTGCCAGCAGCGCTCGGGGGGGCTACACCGGGGAGCTGTTTTTT.

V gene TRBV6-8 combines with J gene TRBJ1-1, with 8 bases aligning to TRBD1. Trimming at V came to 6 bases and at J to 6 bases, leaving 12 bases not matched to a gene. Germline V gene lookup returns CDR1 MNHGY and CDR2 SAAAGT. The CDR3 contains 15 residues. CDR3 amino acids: CASRKIGQGRSEAFF. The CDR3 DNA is TGTGCCAGCAGGAAGATAGGACAGGGTAGGTCTGAAGCTTTCTTT.

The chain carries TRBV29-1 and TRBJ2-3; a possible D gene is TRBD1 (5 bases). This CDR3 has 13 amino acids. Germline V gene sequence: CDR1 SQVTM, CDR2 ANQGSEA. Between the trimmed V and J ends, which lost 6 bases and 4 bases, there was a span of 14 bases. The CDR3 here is CSVNVQGADTQYF. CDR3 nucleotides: TGCAGCGTCAATGTTCAGGGCGCAGATACGCAGTATTTT.